The 20 T cell receptor beta chains below come from one sample, sequenced in a study of T-cell memory formation after mild COVID-19. Each CDR3 protein gets one entry after TCRdb re-called the 5' RACE reads with MiXCR. The repertoire holds 200,000 to 250,000 distinct CDR3 sequences, with 16% as singletons. Sequencing was carried out using PBMCs or a T cell subset sorted from them (not recorded which). Every receptor here comes from a man between 18 and 29 years old who had mild COVID-19 (a few samples of this study predate the infection). Cell type and time point are not known.

This chain connects TRBV11-3 to TRBJ2-2; no definite D call. V shed 0 bases and J shed 2 bases, with 4 bases lying between them. This CDR3 has 14 residues. Germline assignment: CDR1 SGHNT and CDR2 YENEEA. The CDR3 DNA is TGTGCCAGCAGCTTAGACGAAAACACCGGGGAGCTGTTTTTT. Its translation is CASSLDENTGELFF.

This chain uses TRBV2 with TRBJ2-1; 12 nucleotides agree with TRBD2. The germline V gene encodes CDR1 SNHLY and CDR2 FYNNEI. Trimming cost V 3 bases and J 8 bases; bases outside gene matches: 2. This CDR3 region has 14 residues. CDR3 residues: CASSDASGGDEQFF. The CDR3, as DNA: TGTGCCAGCAGTGACGCTAGCGGGGGGGATGAGCAGTTCTTC.

This clonotype was recorded many times. The CDR3 nucleotides are TGTGCCAGCAGCCTCCTACAGGGGGCTGGAAACACCATATATTTT. Translation: CASSLLQGAGNTIYF. The chain carries TRBV6-5 and TRBJ1-3; 8 bases map to TRBD1. V shed 6 bases and J 2 bases; nucleotides not matched to a gene: 6. From germline, CDR1 is MNHEY and CDR2 SVGAGI. The CDR3 is 15 amino acids.

The chain combines TRBV19 with TRBJ1-1; no definite D call. Germline CDR1 is LNHDA and CDR2 is SQIVND (reference sequence). The CDR3 length is 16 residues. With 8 bases removed from V and 1 base from J, the gap between germline ends came to 20 bases. CDR3 in amino acids: CASCLVASGENTEAFF. The CDR3 bases are TGTGCCAGTTGCCTCGTCGCCAGCGGTGAGAACACTGAAGCTTTCTTT.

CDR3 in DNA: TGTGCCAGCAGCGCCGGAGGCCTTGTGACGCAGTATTTT. Amino acid sequence: CASSAGGLVTQYF. J is TRBJ2-3 and V is TRBV6-1, with D possibly matching TRBD2 (5 bases). This CDR3 spans 13 amino acids. CDR1 is MNHNS, CDR2 SASEGT, per germline. The V end lost 6 bases, the J end lost 9 bases, and 16 bases lay between the germline ends.

The rearrangement links TRBV29-1 to TRBJ1-4; no definite D call. The CDR3 extends over 13 amino acids. V was shortened by 0 bases and J by 5 bases, with 7 bases between the two germline ends. Per germline, CDR1 SQVTM and CDR2 ANQGSEA. The DNA of the CDR3 is TGCAGCGTTGAAGATGGCGACAATGAAAAACTGTTTTTT. Its translation: CSVEDGDNEKLFF.

The chain uses TRBV20-1 and TRBJ1-1; D not certain. The CDR3 extends over 15 amino acids. Trimming pared 5 bases from V and 2 bases from J, leaving 18 bases between. CDR1 and CDR2 from the germline V gene are DFQATT and SNEGSKA (reference sequence). CDR3 bases: TGCAGTGCTCCCCGAACGGGGTCCAGAAACACTGAAGCTTTCTTT. Translating it yields CSAPRTGSRNTEAFF.

The chain combines TRBV5-1 with TRBJ1-1; D might be TRBD1 (5 bases). Germline V gene lookup returns CDR1 SGHRS and CDR2 YFSETQ. Trimming cost V 4 bases and J 5 bases, with 24 bases left between them. The CDR3 extends over 17 amino acids. CDR3 DNA sequence: TGCGCCAGCAGCAAAGCTAACCTCGCAGGGCGTAGAACTGAAGCTTTCTTT. Its translation: CASSKANLAGRRTEAFF.

This clonotype has more than one count but fewer than ten. V is TRBV12-5 and J is TRBJ2-2; possible D gene TRBD1, 5 bases. Germline V CDR1 and CDR2: LGHNT, FRNRAP. This CDR3 spans 12 amino acids. Deletions cut 4 bases from V and 7 bases from J, with 7 bases between. This chain's CDR3 is CASGYTGGELFF. The CDR3 region has the DNA TGTGCTAGTGGTTACACAGGCGGGGAGCTGTTTTTT.

This clonotype was counted a few times. The J gene is TRBJ2-3, the V gene TRBV29-1; 7 bases are a match to TRBD1. Germline V gives CDR1 SQVTM, CDR2 ANQGSEA. With V trimmed by 5 bases and J by 3 bases, 5 bases remained unmatched. The CDR3 consists of 13 residues. The CDR3 nucleotides are TGCAGCGTTAGGGGGCAGGGAACAGATACGCAGTATTTT. It specifies CSVRGQGTDTQYF.

There are many counts of this clonotype. The CDR3 bases are TGCGCCAGCAGCTTGGATGGAAATAACTATGGCTACACCTTC. Translation: CASSLDGNNYGYTF. V and J are TRBV5-1 and TRBJ1-2; D gene uncertain. Germline-derived CDR1 and CDR2 are SGHRS and YFSETQ. CDR3 size: 14 residues. V was cut by 0 bases and J by 1 base, with 7 bases left in between.

The chain is built from TRBV5-1 and TRBJ2-5, with 8 nucleotides matching TRBD1. The CDR3 totals 15 residues. Per the germline V gene, CDR1 is SGHRS and CDR2 is YFSETQ. After removal of 4 bases from V and 0 bases from J, the junction contained 5 bases not matched to a gene. The DNA for the CDR3 is TGCGCCAGCAGCCGACAGGGGAGATACCAAGAGACCCAGTACTTC. Encoded protein: CASSRQGRYQETQYF.

The J gene is TRBJ1-6, the V gene TRBV7-6; 8 nucleotides agree with TRBD1. This CDR3 contains 15 residues. Unmatched junction bases numbered 6, after V lost 5 bases and J lost 6 bases. Germline values: CDR1 SGHVS, CDR2 FNYEAQ. CDR3 amino acids: CASSERQGRNSPLHF. CDR3 bases: TGTGCCAGCAGCGAAAGACAGGGGCGTAATTCACCCCTCCACTTT.

The chain employs TRBV4-1 and TRBJ2-3; the D gene is possibly TRBD2 (5 bases). V lost 4 bases to trimming and J lost 0 bases, with 14 bases between them. The germline gives CDR1 MGHRA, CDR2 YSYEKL. There are 16 residues in the CDR3. The CDR3 DNA reads TGCGCCAGCAGCCGCCCAGCGGTCAGTAGCACAGATACGCAGTATTTT. This encodes CASSRPAVSSTDTQYF.

The chain combines TRBV20-1 with TRBJ1-2; D is undetermined. The CDR3 loop spans 15 amino acids. Germline V CDR1 and CDR2: DFQATT, SNEGSKA (reference sequence). V dropped 2 bases and J dropped 5 bases, with 18 bases sitting between them. Here the CDR3 reads CSARSQPQPTYGYTF. The CDR3 nucleotides are TGCAGTGCTAGATCCCAGCCACAGCCCACTTATGGCTACACCTTC.

This clonotype was observed a handful of times. V and J are TRBV29-1 and TRBJ2-6; possibly TRBD2 for D (5 bases). Trimming removed 6 bases from V and 0 bases from J, with 12 bases in between. The CDR3 loop spans 15 amino acids. CDR1 and CDR2 from the germline V gene are SQVTM and ANQGSEA. In DNA, the CDR3 is TGCAGCGTCGGGATTGTGAGCTCTGGGGCCAACGTCCTGACTTTC. It translates to CSVGIVSSGANVLTF.

This clonotype was seen a handful of times. The rearrangement links TRBV6-5 to TRBJ2-5; 7 bases align to TRBD1. After removal of 6 bases from V and 7 bases from J, the junction contained 8 bases not matched to a gene. Per germline, CDR1 MNHEY and CDR2 SVGAGI. CDR3 length: 13 residues. The chain's CDR3 is CASRQGQLATQYF. As DNA, the CDR3 is TGTGCCAGCAGACAGGGACAGCTTGCGACCCAGTACTTC.

This clonotype appeared many times. The V call is TRBV18, the J call TRBJ1-5, with a weak D call TRBD1 (6 bases). CDR1 is KGHSH, CDR2 LQKENI, per germline. The germline V and J ends were trimmed by 6 bases and 1 base, with 13 bases remaining between them. This CDR3 is built from 15 residues. Here the CDR3 reads CASSLEQGSNQPQHF. CDR3 DNA sequence: TGTGCCAGCTCCCTAGAACAGGGAAGCAATCAGCCCCAGCATTTT.

The chain combines TRBV12-3 or TRBV12-4 with TRBJ1-6, with D unclear. This CDR3 comprises 15 residues. Trimming removed 2 bases at V and 4 bases at J, with 9 bases between. CDR3 loop: CASSLLGGYNSPLHF. The CDR3 coding sequence is TGTGCCAGCAGTTTATTGGGAGGGTATAATTCACCCCTCCACTTT.

The chain is built from TRBV5-1 and TRBJ2-3; no reliable D call. CDR3 length equals 14 residues. Per germline, CDR1 SGHRS and CDR2 YFSETQ. With 7 bases removed from V and 0 bases from J, the gap between germline ends came to 12 bases. In nucleotides, the CDR3 is TGCGCCAGCGGACCAGACCTTAGCACAGATACGCAGTATTTT. Residues: CASGPDLSTDTQYF.